A selection of T cell receptor beta chains follows, all from one sample in a study of OX40 agonist ivuxolimab in advanced cancers. Here immunoSEQ multiplex PCR was the method, and the copy in TCRdb shows in-frame clones only, minus some. Of some 140,000 clones listed, less than 95% are singletons. Here the sequenced sample was CD4+ or CD8+ T cells sorted from blood, taken in a trial of the OX40 agonist ivuxolimab. The receptors here all came from an adult with an advanced solid tumor such as melanoma, head and neck, liver or kidney cancer. CDR3s include the opening cysteine and the closing phenylalanine or tryptophan. D genes are given only for firm matches. The size of a clone is reported for some rows only, either as once, few or many, or as a class for expanded clones.

>TRBV10-3|NA|TRBJ2-1|once
TGTGCCATCAGGGGTGACACCGCGGCTCGCAATGAGCAGTTCTTC
CAIRGDTAARNEQFF
>TRBV9|TRBD2|TRBJ2-1|once
TGTGCCAGCAGCGTAGAACGTTCGAGCGGGAGTTACAATGAGCAGTTCTTC
CASSVERSSGSYNEQFF
>TRBV27|TRBD1|TRBJ1-5|NA
TGTGCCACAGGGGGCGGGCAGCCCCAGCATTTT
CATGGGQPQHF
>TRBV18|TRBD1|TRBJ1-5|NA
TGTGCCAGCTCACCGGACAGGGGGATGCAGCCCCAGCATTTT
CASSPDRGMQPQHF
>TRBV5-6|NA|TRBJ2-7|NA
TGTGCCAGCAGCTTAAAGGGCACCTCGTCTGAGCAGTACTTC
CASSLKGTSSEQYF
>TRBV18|NA|TRBJ1-3|once
TGTGCCAGCTCATACGGGACCGGCAGCTCTGGAAACACCATATATTTT
CASSYGTGSSGNTIYF
>TRBV7-9|TRBD1|TRBJ1-4|NA
TGTGCCAGCAGCTTCGGGACAGGAGCTAATGAAAAACTGTTTTTT
CASSFGTGANEKLFF
>TRBV5-1|TRBD2|TRBJ2-7|NA
TGCGCCAGCAGCTTGGGGCTAGCGGGAGTCCCCTACGAGCAGTACTTC
CASSLGLAGVPYEQYF
>TRBV4-2|TRBD1|TRBJ2-1|NA
TGTGCCAGCAGCCGTGGGACAGGGATCTACAATGAGCAGTTCTTC
CASSRGTGIYNEQFF
>TRBV27|NA|TRBJ1-5|few
TGTGCCAGCAGTTTTACGCAAGAGCAGCCCCAGCATTTT
CASSFTQEQPQHF
>TRBV28|NA|TRBJ2-7|NA
TGTGCCAGCGGACGCCCTTCGGGGGTGAGGGGGAACTACGAGCAGTACTTC
CASGRPSGVRGNYEQYF
>TRBV6-5|NA|TRBJ2-3|NA
TGTGCCAGCAGTCTCGACAGCGCGGATACGCAGTATTTT
CASSLDSADTQYF
>TRBV30|NA|TRBJ1-5|once
TGTGCCTGGAGTGTAGGACTGGATAATCAGCCCCAGCATTTT
CAWSVGLDNQPQHF
>TRBV5-1|TRBD2|TRBJ2-3|few
TGCGCCAGCAGGTGGGGAGCGGGAGATAGCACAGATACGCAGTATTTT
CASRWGAGDSTDTQYF
>TRBV19|TRBD1|TRBJ1-5|NA
TGTGCCAGTAGTGAGGGGACAGGTGGCCAGCCCCAGCATTTT
CASSEGTGGQPQHF
>TRBV7-3|NA|TRBJ2-3|once
TGTGCCAGCAGCATTGGACTTGCTACTAGCACAGATACGCAGTATTTT
CASSIGLATSTDTQYF
>TRBV29-1|NA|TRBJ1-2|NA
TGCAGCGTTGTTAGCCAGTACTATGGCTACACCTTC
CSVVSQYYGYTF
>TRBV9|NA|TRBJ2-1|NA
TGTGCCAGCAGCGTAGCTCGATTTCCGTCTAGCTCCTACAATGAGCAGTTCTTC
CASSVARFPSSSYNEQFF
>TRBV7-9|NA|TRBJ1-5|NA
TGTGCCAGTAGACGAGACAATCAGCCCCAGCATTTT
CASRRDNQPQHF
>TRBV2|NA|TRBJ2-2|NA
TGTGCCAGCAGGAGTATGTCCGGGGAGCTGTTTTTT
CASRSMSGELFF
>TRBV7-9|NA|TRBJ2-1|NA
TGTGCCAGCAGCTTAGATGTGGACGGATGGGGGAATGAGCAGTTCTTC
CASSLDVDGWGNEQFF
>TRBV6-1|TRBD1|TRBJ2-3|once
TGTGCCAGCAGGGAGACAGGGTTTACAGATACGCAGTATTTT
CASRETGFTDTQYF
>TRBV7-9|TRBD1|TRBJ1-5|NA
TGTGCCAGCAGCTTAGTAGGGGGCGGTCAGCCCCAGCATTTT
CASSLVGGGQPQHF
>TRBV5-4|NA|TRBJ2-1|NA
TGTGCCAGCAGCTTGAACAATGAGCAGTTCTTC
CASSLNNEQFF
>TRBV2|TRBD1|TRBJ2-6|NA
TGTGCCAGCAAAAGACCGGGACAGGGTTACTCTGGGGCCAACGTCCTGACTTTC
CASKRPGQGYSGANVLTF
>TRBV19|NA|TRBJ2-6|NA
TGTGCCAGTACCGGATACTCTGGGGCCAACGTCCTGACTTTC
CASTGYSGANVLTF
>TRBV9|NA|TRBJ2-7|NA
TGTGCCAGCAGCCCTCGAGGAAGCTCCTACGAGCAGTACTTC
CASSPRGSSYEQYF
>TRBV6-5|NA|TRBJ2-1|NA
TGTGCCAGCAGTCCGATGGGGGAGTCCTACAATGAGCAGTTCTTC
CASSPMGESYNEQFF
>TRBV7-9|NA|TRBJ2-3|NA
TGTGCCAGCAGCCAGAACAGGGTTTGGACAGATACGCAGTATTTT
CASSQNRVWTDTQYF
>TRBV9|NA|TRBJ2-5|NA
TGTGCCAGCAGCGTAGGGACAACGGAGACCCAGTACTTC
CASSVGTTETQYF
>TRBV28|NA|TRBJ1-2|NA
TGTGCCAGCAGTTTTGCCTATGGCTACACCTTC
CASSFAYGYTF
>TRBV19|TRBD1|TRBJ1-2|NA
TGTGCCAGTAACCCACAGACAGGGGCGAGGGGCTACACCTTC
CASNPQTGARGYTF
>TRBV9|TRBD2|TRBJ2-7|NA
TGTGCCAGCAGCGCCGCCGGGACTAGCGCTCCCTACGAGCAGTACTTC
CASSAAGTSAPYEQYF
>TRBV19|NA|TRBJ1-2|NA
TGTGCCAGTAGTAATCGACCGGATGGCTACACCTTC
CASSNRPDGYTF
>TRBV2|TRBD1|TRBJ1-5|once
TGTGCCAGCAGTGAGGACAGGGGGGATCAGCCCCAGCATTTT
CASSEDRGDQPQHF
>TRBV27|TRBD1|TRBJ1-1|once
TGTGCCAGCAACCCTGTGGACAGGGACACTGAAGCTTTCTTT
CASNPVDRDTEAFF
>TRBV6-1|TRBD1|TRBJ1-4|NA
TGTGCCAGCAGTGAACCTAGGGACAGTAAGACGACTAATGAAAAACTGTTTTTT
CASSEPRDSKTTNEKLFF
>TRBV10-3|NA|TRBJ1-1|few
TGTGCCACCAAGGTGGGGGGCACTGAAGCTTTCTTT
CATKVGGTEAFF
>TRBV5-1|NA|TRBJ2-2|NA
TGCGCCAGCAGCTTATTCCGCACCGGGGAGCTGTTTTTT
CASSLFRTGELFF
>TRBV25-1|TRBD2|TRBJ2-1|NA
TGTGCCAGCAGTGGGACTAGCGGTTTTTACAATGAGCAGTTCTTC
CASSGTSGFYNEQFF
>TRBV11-2|TRBD1|TRBJ2-3|NA
TGTGCCAGCAGTGCCACTGGACAGGGTATAGATACGCAGTATTTT
CASSATGQGIDTQYF
>TRBV28|NA|TRBJ1-2|NA
TGTGCCAGCAGTTCTTTGGGGGTCGCCCGGGGTAACGGCTACACCTTC
CASSSLGVARGNGYTF
>TRBV7-9|NA|TRBJ2-2|NA
TGTGCCAGCGGCGATAGCCCAATAACCGGGGAGCTGTTTTTT
CASGDSPITGELFF
>TRBV6-5|TRBD2|TRBJ2-5|NA
TGTGCCAGCAGTTTAGCGGGAGGGCCGCAGACCCAGTACTTC
CASSLAGGPQTQYF
>TRBV10-1|NA|TRBJ2-1|NA
TGCGCCAGCAGTGGGTACCGAGACAATGAGCAGTTCTTC
CASSGYRDNEQFF
>TRBV28|NA|TRBJ1-2|NA
TGTGCCAGCAGCCACGGGGGGCAGGTCTATGGCTACACCTTC
CASSHGGQVYGYTF
>TRBV27|NA|TRBJ2-1|NA
TGTGCCAGCAGCCGCCCACCTAGCGCCAACACCCTAGGAAATGAGCAGTTCTTC
CASSRPPSANTLGNEQFF
>TRBV29-1|NA|TRBJ2-2|NA
TGCAGCGGAGTTCGTTCGAACACCGGGGAGCTGTTTTTT
CSGVRSNTGELFF
>TRBV5-1|NA|TRBJ2-3|NA
TGCGCCAGCAGCTTCGTTGGGGCGTCAGATACGCAGTATTTT
CASSFVGASDTQYF
>TRBV19|NA|TRBJ1-5|NA
TGTGCCAGTACATCCTCCCTGGGGAGGGGCCAGCCCCAGCATTTT
CASTSSLGRGQPQHF
>TRBV5-1|NA|TRBJ1-4|once
TGCGCCAGCAGGGCAGAGGTGACTAATGAAAAACTGTTTTTT
CASRAEVTNEKLFF
>TRBV5-1|TRBD1|TRBJ2-5|NA
TGCGCCAGCAGCTTGGGAAGGCGATTACAGGGGACACAAGAGACCCAGTACTTC
CASSLGRRLQGTQETQYF
>TRBV6-5|TRBD2|TRBJ2-5|NA
TGTGCCAGCAGCCCTGGACTAGCGGGAGTACAGACCCAGTACTTC
CASSPGLAGVQTQYF
>TRBV12-5|NA|TRBJ1-1|NA
TGTGCTAGTGGTTTGGGGGCAGCTGAAGCTTTCTTT
CASGLGAAEAFF
>TRBV5-1|NA|TRBJ2-2|NA
TGCGCCAGCAGCTGGGAAACGGTGGGGACCGGGGAGCTGTTTTTT
CASSWETVGTGELFF
>TRBV2|TRBD2|TRBJ2-5|NA
TGTGCCAGCAGGACGACTAGCGGCCAAGAGACCCAGTACTTC
CASRTTSGQETQYF
>TRBV10-3|NA|TRBJ1-2|NA
TGTGCCATCAGTGAGTCGACCGCCGGGAAGAGCTACACCTTC
CAISESTAGKSYTF